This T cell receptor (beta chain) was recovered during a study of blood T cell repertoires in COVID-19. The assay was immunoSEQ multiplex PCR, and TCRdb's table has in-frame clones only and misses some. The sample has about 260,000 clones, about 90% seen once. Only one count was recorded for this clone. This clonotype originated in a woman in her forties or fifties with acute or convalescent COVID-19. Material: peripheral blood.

CDR3 amino acids: CASRTQTGTGLDTQYF. The CDR3 DNA reads TGTGCCAGCAGAACACAGACCGGGACAGGGTTAGATACGCAGTATTTT. The chain joins TRBV7-2 to TRBJ2-3; 9 bases are shared with TRBD1. Trimming at V came to 6 bases and at J to 5 bases, leaving 12 bases not matched to a gene. CDR3 size: 16 residues. Looked up from germline, CDR1 is SGHTA and CDR2 is FQGNSA.